A selection of T cell receptor beta chains follows, all from one sample in a study of CD4+ T cells in melanoma. Measured with immunoSEQ multiplex PCR; TCRdb has only the in-frame clones, and not every one. Of roughly 60,000 clones listed, almost 70% are singletons. The source material was tumor tissue. The receptor set was obtained from a human donor with melanoma. Each CDR3 is given with its conserved first and last residue. Each record gives: D gene, clone size, V gene, J gene, CDR3 DNA, CDR3 protein. A D gene is named only where the DNA matches it firmly. Clone size is stated in some rows and not others, as once, few, many or a class when expanded.

d_call: NA
clone_size: NA
v_call: TRBV9
j_call: TRBJ2-1
cdr3_nt: TGTGCCAGCAGCGCAGACACGGGAGAGCAGTTCTTC
cdr3_aa: CASSADTGEQFF

d_call: NA
clone_size: many
v_call: TRBV7-9
j_call: TRBJ2-2
cdr3_nt: TGTGCCAGCAAAAGGGCAGCGAACACCGGGGAGCTGTTTTTT
cdr3_aa: CASKRAANTGELFF

d_call: NA
clone_size: NA
v_call: TRBV6-5
j_call: TRBJ1-2
cdr3_nt: TGTGCCAGCAGTTACTCGCCAGGGAGGTCTAACTATGGCTACACCTTC
cdr3_aa: CASSYSPGRSNYGYTF

d_call: NA
clone_size: many
v_call: TRBV14
j_call: TRBJ2-7
cdr3_nt: TGTGCCAGCAGCCCCGGGGACCCGCCCTACGAGCAGTACTTC
cdr3_aa: CASSPGDPPYEQYF

d_call: NA
clone_size: few
v_call: TRBV7-9
j_call: TRBJ2-1
cdr3_nt: TGTGCCAGCAGCTTATTTCGCGCGGGCGCCAACAATGAGCAGTTCTTC
cdr3_aa: CASSLFRAGANNEQFF

d_call: TRBD1
clone_size: NA
v_call: TRBV4-1
j_call: TRBJ1-1
cdr3_nt: TGCGCCAGCAGCCATCCCCGACAGGGAGAGGGGGTGAACACTGAAGCTTTCTTT
cdr3_aa: CASSHPRQGEGVNTEAFF

d_call: NA
clone_size: NA
v_call: TRBV11-3
j_call: TRBJ2-1
cdr3_nt: TGTGCCAGCAGCTTAGATAAGGGTTTTTACAATGAGCAGTTCTTC
cdr3_aa: CASSLDKGFYNEQFF

d_call: NA
clone_size: NA
v_call: TRBV10-3
j_call: TRBJ2-7
cdr3_nt: TGTGCCATCAGTGGCAAGGACGGGAGCTCCTACGAGCAGTACTTC
cdr3_aa: CAISGKDGSSYEQYF

d_call: NA
clone_size: NA
v_call: TRBV30
j_call: TRBJ1-1
cdr3_nt: TGTGCCTGGAGTCCTTTACAATACATGAACACTGAAGCTTTCTTT
cdr3_aa: CAWSPLQYMNTEAFF

d_call: NA
clone_size: NA
v_call: TRBV5-1
j_call: TRBJ1-1
cdr3_nt: TGCGCCAGCAGCTTGTGGCGTTCCACTGAAGCTTTCTTT
cdr3_aa: CASSLWRSTEAFF

d_call: TRBD1
clone_size: NA
v_call: TRBV19
j_call: TRBJ2-1
cdr3_nt: TGTGCCAGTAGCACCCCGGGACAGGTTCGCAATGAGCAGTTCTTC
cdr3_aa: CASSTPGQVRNEQFF

d_call: NA
clone_size: NA
v_call: TRBV6-5
j_call: TRBJ1-5
cdr3_nt: TGTGCCAGCAGTTACTCGAATATAGGCAATCAGCCCCAGCATTTT
cdr3_aa: CASSYSNIGNQPQHF

d_call: NA
clone_size: few
v_call: TRBV6-1
j_call: TRBJ1-6
cdr3_nt: TGTGCCAGCACCCCGGGGGCGCTTCGGTCACCCCTCCACTTT
cdr3_aa: CASTPGALRSPLHF

d_call: NA
clone_size: once
v_call: TRBV2
j_call: TRBJ1-6
cdr3_nt: TGTGCCAGCACGGGGGGCTATAATTCACCCCTCCACTTT
cdr3_aa: CASTGGYNSPLHF

d_call: TRBD1
clone_size: NA
v_call: TRBV29-1
j_call: TRBJ1-3
cdr3_nt: TGCAGCGCTATGACAGGGACTCTAGGAAACACCATATATTTT
cdr3_aa: CSAMTGTLGNTIYF

d_call: NA
clone_size: NA
v_call: TRBV2
j_call: TRBJ1-5
cdr3_nt: TGTGCCAGCAGTGGACAGAGCAATCAGCCCCAGCATTTT
cdr3_aa: CASSGQSNQPQHF

d_call: NA
clone_size: NA
v_call: TRBV19
j_call: TRBJ2-5
cdr3_nt: TGTGCCAGTAGTGGTATTACAGGGAATCCGTACAAAAAGACCCAGTACTTC
cdr3_aa: CASSGITGNPYKKTQYF

d_call: NA
clone_size: many
v_call: TRBV25-1
j_call: TRBJ2-1
cdr3_nt: TGTGCCAGCAGTAAGGGGGGGTACAATGAGCAGTTCTTC
cdr3_aa: CASSKGGYNEQFF

d_call: NA
clone_size: NA
v_call: TRBV6-5
j_call: TRBJ2-7
cdr3_nt: TGTGCCAGCAGTTATGGGACATGGGGGGCCAACGAGCAGTACTTC
cdr3_aa: CASSYGTWGANEQYF

d_call: NA
clone_size: NA
v_call: TRBV10-1
j_call: TRBJ2-7
cdr3_nt: TGCGCCAGCAGTGAGTCGGGACATACATCTACCTACGAGCAGTACTTC
cdr3_aa: CASSESGHTSTYEQYF

d_call: NA
clone_size: few
v_call: TRBV25-1
j_call: TRBJ1-4
cdr3_nt: TGTGCCAGCTCGAGGCAGCTTAATGAAAAACTGTTTTTT
cdr3_aa: CASSRQLNEKLFF

d_call: NA
clone_size: NA
v_call: TRBV18
j_call: TRBJ2-5
cdr3_nt: TGTGCCAGCTCACCATCAGGGAGCGAGACCCAGTACTTC
cdr3_aa: CASSPSGSETQYF

d_call: NA
clone_size: NA
v_call: TRBV6-6
j_call: TRBJ1-2
cdr3_nt: TGTGCCAGCAGCCCCGAAGGACACTACTATGGCTACACCTTC
cdr3_aa: CASSPEGHYYGYTF

d_call: TRBD1
clone_size: NA
v_call: TRBV5-1
j_call: TRBJ1-4
cdr3_nt: TGCGCCAGCTGCCCGTCGGGACAGGGGGCTAGTGATGAAAAACTGTTTTTT
cdr3_aa: CASCPSGQGASDEKLFF

d_call: NA
clone_size: NA
v_call: TRBV30
j_call: TRBJ2-2
cdr3_nt: TGTGCCTGGAGAAGTAGCGGTCGGAACACCGGGGAGCTGTTTTTT
cdr3_aa: CAWRSSGRNTGELFF

d_call: TRBD1
clone_size: NA
v_call: TRBV7-3
j_call: TRBJ2-1
cdr3_nt: TGTGCCAGCAGCTTAGACAGGGAAGGTGAGCAGTTCTTC
cdr3_aa: CASSLDREGEQFF

d_call: NA
clone_size: NA
v_call: TRBV29-1
j_call: TRBJ2-1
cdr3_nt: TGCAGCGTTGAACCAGGGTTCATGCGTTTGGGTGAGCAGTTCTTC
cdr3_aa: CSVEPGFMRLGEQFF

d_call: NA
clone_size: many
v_call: TRBV9
j_call: TRBJ2-2
cdr3_nt: TGTGCCAGCAGCGTAGCTGGGGAGCTGTTTTTT
cdr3_aa: CASSVAGELFF

d_call: NA
clone_size: many
v_call: TRBV5-6
j_call: TRBJ2-3
cdr3_nt: TGTGCCAGCAGCTTGATGGAATTCCGCACAGATACGCAGTATTTT
cdr3_aa: CASSLMEFRTDTQYF

d_call: NA
clone_size: NA
v_call: TRBV27
j_call: TRBJ1-3
cdr3_nt: TGTGCCAGCAGACCCGCCAGTATAGGGAGCTCTGGAAACACCATATATTTT
cdr3_aa: CASRPASIGSSGNTIYF

d_call: NA
clone_size: many
v_call: TRBV11-2
j_call: TRBJ1-2
cdr3_nt: TGTGCCAGCAGCCCGGGGTCGTCCTATGGCTACACCTTC
cdr3_aa: CASSPGSSYGYTF

d_call: NA
clone_size: NA
v_call: TRBV10-3
j_call: TRBJ2-7
cdr3_nt: TGTGCCATCGGGCACTACGAGCAGTACTTC
cdr3_aa: CAIGHYEQYF

d_call: NA
clone_size: NA
v_call: TRBV16
j_call: TRBJ2-5
cdr3_nt: TGTGCCAGCAGCCAATCTTCCCCAGAAGAGACCCAGTACTTC
cdr3_aa: CASSQSSPEETQYF

d_call: NA
clone_size: NA
v_call: TRBV7-9
j_call: TRBJ2-3
cdr3_nt: TGTGCCAGCAGCCCCGTCGGGGCAGGCCTTTCGACAGATACGCAGTATTTT
cdr3_aa: CASSPVGAGLSTDTQYF

d_call: NA
clone_size: NA
v_call: TRBV6-5
j_call: TRBJ2-7
cdr3_nt: TGTGCCAGCAGGGGGGCAGGGCCGGAGCAGTACTTC
cdr3_aa: CASRGAGPEQYF

d_call: TRBD1
clone_size: NA
v_call: TRBV7-3
j_call: TRBJ1-6
cdr3_nt: TGTGCCAGCAGCAAGACAGGGAGGAATTCACCCCTCCACTTT
cdr3_aa: CASSKTGRNSPLHF

d_call: NA
clone_size: NA
v_call: TRBV5-1
j_call: TRBJ1-2
cdr3_nt: TGCGCCAGCAGCTTGGAGGGAGGCTATGGCTACACCTTC
cdr3_aa: CASSLEGGYGYTF

d_call: NA
clone_size: NA
v_call: TRBV30
j_call: TRBJ1-6
cdr3_nt: TGTGCCTGGAGTGTACACTCGTATGCGGTAGCGATGCCCTATAATTCACCCCTCCACTTT
cdr3_aa: CAWSVHSYAVAMPYNSPLHF

d_call: TRBD1
clone_size: NA
v_call: TRBV6-5
j_call: TRBJ1-5
cdr3_nt: TGTGCCAGCGGCGAGGCAGGGGGTAGCAATCAGCCCCAGCATTTT
cdr3_aa: CASGEAGGSNQPQHF

d_call: TRBD1
clone_size: NA
v_call: TRBV9
j_call: TRBJ1-1
cdr3_nt: TGTGCCAGCAGCGTAGGGGACAGGGGTGAAGCTTTCTTT
cdr3_aa: CASSVGDRGEAFF

d_call: NA
clone_size: NA
v_call: TRBV19
j_call: TRBJ1-3
cdr3_nt: TGTGCCAGTACCGAGGACAGCCGCTCTGGAAACACCATATATTTT
cdr3_aa: CASTEDSRSGNTIYF

d_call: NA
clone_size: few
v_call: TRBV2
j_call: TRBJ2-5
cdr3_nt: TGTGCCAGCAGTGGGTTTCGTGAGACCCAGTACTTC
cdr3_aa: CASSGFRETQYF

d_call: TRBD1
clone_size: NA
v_call: TRBV5-5
j_call: TRBJ1-2
cdr3_nt: TGTGCCAGCAGCTTGGGGACAGGGAGTGGCTACACCTTC
cdr3_aa: CASSLGTGSGYTF

d_call: NA
clone_size: NA
v_call: TRBV5-5
j_call: TRBJ2-7
cdr3_nt: TGTGCCAGCAGCTCCAACCAGGGGTTGGTGTACGAGCAGTACTTC
cdr3_aa: CASSSNQGLVYEQYF

d_call: NA
clone_size: NA
v_call: TRBV14
j_call: TRBJ2-7
cdr3_nt: TGTGCCAGCAGCCAATCTCGGAGGGCCCTCTACGAGCAGTACTTC
cdr3_aa: CASSQSRRALYEQYF

d_call: NA
clone_size: NA
v_call: TRBV6-5
j_call: TRBJ1-2
cdr3_nt: TGTGCCAGCAGGGCACCGGGAGGGGACTATGGCTACACCTTC
cdr3_aa: CASRAPGGDYGYTF

d_call: NA
clone_size: NA
v_call: TRBV27
j_call: TRBJ2-2
cdr3_nt: TGTGCCAGCAGTTCCCCTCCGGGCGGTTATGCCGGGGAGCTGTTTTTT
cdr3_aa: CASSSPPGGYAGELFF

d_call: TRBD1
clone_size: few
v_call: TRBV7-2
j_call: TRBJ2-7
cdr3_nt: TGCGCCAGCAGCCAAGGGACAGGGGTAGCCTACGAGCAGTACTTC
cdr3_aa: CASSQGTGVAYEQYF

d_call: TRBD1
clone_size: many
v_call: TRBV19
j_call: TRBJ1-5
cdr3_nt: TGTGCCAGTAGTACCCGACAGGGTAGTCAGCCCCAGCATTTT
cdr3_aa: CASSTRQGSQPQHF

d_call: NA
clone_size: NA
v_call: TRBV5-1
j_call: TRBJ1-1
cdr3_nt: TGCGCCAGCAGCTTGAGCGGGCCGGGCCTCACTGAAGCTTTCTTT
cdr3_aa: CASSLSGPGLTEAFF

d_call: TRBD1
clone_size: many
v_call: TRBV5-6
j_call: TRBJ1-4
cdr3_nt: TGTGCCAGCAGCTCACAGGGGGCAGGGGAAAAACTGTTTTTT
cdr3_aa: CASSSQGAGEKLFF

d_call: NA
clone_size: few
v_call: TRBV7-3
j_call: TRBJ2-3
cdr3_nt: TGTGCCAGCAGCTTACACGGAGATACGCAGTATTTT
cdr3_aa: CASSLHGDTQYF

d_call: NA
clone_size: NA
v_call: TRBV28
j_call: TRBJ1-2
cdr3_nt: TGTGCCAGCAGTTCCCACCAACTTACAGGTGGTGGCTACACCTTC
cdr3_aa: CASSSHQLTGGGYTF

d_call: NA
clone_size: NA
v_call: TRBV5-1
j_call: TRBJ2-1
cdr3_nt: TGCGCCAGCAGCAAGACAGGCTCCTACAATGAGCAGTTCTTC
cdr3_aa: CASSKTGSYNEQFF